What follows describes a single T cell receptor beta chain. The target antigen is unknown. The PCR contained 60 Vbeta and 13 Jbeta primers. The assay was immunoSEQ multiplex PCR, and TCRdb's table has in-frame clones only and misses some. The table shows around 62,000 clones, with approximately 80% occurring only once. V was clipped by 5 bases and J by 1 base; unmatched bases: 6. This CDR3 region has 15 residues. The germline V gene has CDR1 MNHNS and CDR2 SASEGT. This entry comes from a study of cytomegalovirus exposure and HLA in healthy donors. Study-wide context: Caucasian-associated ancestry cluster membership applied to approximately 84% of approximately 420 genotyped donors. Findings and caveats of the study: With DRB1 most and HLA-C fewest, TCR association rates differed between HLA loci in a later analysis. V- and J-gene trimming of TCR beta was linked (in a later analysis) to a missense DCLRE1C variant.

The receptor was isolated from a woman aged 25-40 years in good health and CMV-seronegative. The chain uses TRBV6-1 and TRBJ1-1, with 8 positions matching TRBD1. The sequenced sample was PBMCs. The CDR3 region is CASSRGGQGNTEAFF. The CDR3 bases are TGTGCCAGCAGTAGGGGAGGACAGGGGAACACTGAAGCTTTCTTT.